Listed here is a single T cell receptor beta chain. These data belong to a study of blood T cell repertoires in COVID-19. The CDR3 is made up of 14 amino acids. Trimming left V 0 bases short and J 5 bases short, with 8 bases between. Looked up from germline, CDR1 is SGHVS and CDR2 is FNYEAQ. The data were produced by immunoSEQ multiplex PCR, yet TCRdb's version contains in-frame clones alone and is incomplete. The data hold about 480,000 clones, with less than 90% observed a single time. The J gene is TRBJ2-1, the V gene TRBV7-6, with D possibly TRBD1 on 5 matching bases. Material for sequencing was PBMCs or T cells enriched from blood (not recorded which). The receptor was isolated from a woman aged 55 to 70 who had recovered from COVID-19. The CDR3 DNA follows: TGTGCCAGCAGCTTAGCAGGCAGGGACAATGAGCAGTTCTTC. It is translated as CASSLAGRDNEQFF.